Below, 4 T cell receptor beta chains from the same sample are listed, as sequenced in a study of read filtering for tumor transcriptome and immune sequencing. From approximately 430 ng of RNA, a library with molecular barcoded alpha/delta and beta/gamma adaptors was made. TCRdb used MiXCR to reprocess the reads, holding one entry per CDR3 protein. The repertoire has 100,000 to 150,000 distinct CDR3 sequences, under 15% of them found once; the top ten carry just under 8.5%. Source material: a population of CD138-negative cells sorted from bone marrow. The receptor source for this set is a donor older than 35 with multiple myeloma.

The rearrangement uses TRBV7-9 and TRBJ1-4; the D gene is possibly TRBD1 (6 bases). Germline V lookup: CDR1 SEHNR, CDR2 FQNEAQ (reference sequence). Trimming took 1 base from V and 1 from J, leaving 7 bases between them. This CDR3 is 15 amino acids long. The CDR3 spells CASSLGTVTNEKLFF. The CDR3 region has the DNA TGTGCCAGCAGCTTAGGGACAGTAACTAATGAAAAACTGTTTTTT. Based on the CDR3 plus reference TRBV7-9 and TRBJ1-4, the full variable domain is DTGVSQNPRHKITKRGQNVTFRCDPISEHNRLYWYRQTLGQGPEFLTYFQNEAQLEKSRLLSDRFSAERPKGSFSTLEIQRTEQGDSAMYLCASSLGTVTNEKLFFGSGTQLSVL.

This clonotype was observed at least ten times. The chain combines TRBV12-5 with TRBJ2-1; either TRBD1 or TRBD2 may supply D (5 bases each). CDR1 LGHNT and CDR2 FRNRAP come from the germline V gene. The V and J ends lost 7 bases and 4 bases respectively, with 11 bases between them. The CDR3 contains 13 residues. CDR3 amino acids: CASARDVYNEQFF. The CDR3 nucleotides are TGTGCTAGTGCCCGGGACGTTTACAATGAGCAGTTCTTC. Drawing the rest from reference TRBV12-5 and TRBJ2-1, the complete variable domain is DARVTQTPRHKVTEMGQEVTMRCQPILGHNTVFWYRQTMMQGLELLAYFRNRAPLDDSGMPKDRFSAEMPDATLATLKIQPSEPRDSAVYFCASARDVYNEQFFGPGTRLTVL.

In this sample, this clonotype turned up a few times. The chain carries TRBV6-5 and TRBJ2-5, with D possibly TRBD1 on 6 matching bases. The CDR3 extends over 15 amino acids. Germline V gene lookup returns CDR1 MNHEY and CDR2 SVGAGI. V gave up 5 bases and J gave up 1 base, with 14 bases separating them. In DNA, the CDR3 is TGTGCCAGCAGTGAGCGACAGGACTTCCAAGAGACCCAGTACTTC. Translating it yields CASSERQDFQETQYF.

In this sample, this clonotype turned up many times. This chain connects TRBV7-6 to TRBJ2-3; 7 bases line up with TRBD2. The CDR3 runs 13 residues. CDR1 SGHVS and CDR2 FNYEAQ come from the germline V gene. Unmatched junction bases numbered 6, after V lost 4 bases and J lost 8 bases. For the CDR3, the DNA is TGTGCCAGCAGCTCCCGACTAGCACGTACGCAGTATTTT. Its protein is CASSSRLARTQYF. Complete variable domain (other parts from reference TRBV7-6 and TRBJ2-3): GAGVSQSPRYKVTKRGQDVALRCDPISGHVSLYWYRQALGQGPEFLTYFNYEAQQDKSGLPNDRFSAERPEGSISTLTIQRTEQRDSAMYRCASSSRLARTQYFGPGTRLTVL.